The 32 T cell receptor beta chains listed next were all sequenced from one sample in a study of cytomegalovirus exposure and HLA in healthy donors. It was with 60 Vbeta and 13 Jbeta primers that the PCR ran. Repertoires were generated with immunoSEQ multiplex PCR, while TCRdb's copy carries only in-frame clones and drops some. The sample carries around 70,000 clones, more than 55% recorded once. The sample comprised PBMCs. These receptors were taken from a man aged 60-69 years in good health and CMV-seropositive.

The genes are TRBV4-3 and TRBJ2-1, with 10 bases fitting TRBD2. The V segment lost 5 bases and the J segment 6 bases; nucleotides outside the gene matches: 16. Germline V CDR1 and CDR2: LGHNA, YSLEER. The CDR3 consists of 18 residues. Here the CDR3 DNA reads TGCGCCAGCAGCTCTAACATCCGACTAGCGGGTGCAGGCAATGAGCAGTTCTTC. Its protein product is CASSSNIRLAGAGNEQFF.

This clone was observed a few times. The chain combines TRBV5-1 with TRBJ2-5; D is ambiguous. The CDR3 length is 14 residues. The V gene's germline CDR1 is SGHRS and CDR2 YFSETQ. V was pared by 0 bases and J by 5 bases, with 11 bases between. The CDR3 region has the DNA TGCGCCAGCAGCTTGGTACCAAGCGCGGAGACCCAGTACTTC. This translates into CASSLVPSAETQYF.

V gene TRBV6-5 combines with J gene TRBJ1-2, with 8 bases that match TRBD1. The CDR3 runs to 15 residues. The germline CDR1 and CDR2 sequences are MNHEY and SVGAGI. Losses at the gene ends were 10 bases for V and 8 bases for J; bases not matched to a gene: 18. Here the CDR3 reads CATLGPAQGGGGYTF. The DNA of the CDR3 is TGTGCCACCTTAGGGCCCGCACAGGGGGGAGGAGGCTACACCTTC.

This clone was counted between two and nine times. The chain has TRBV5-1 and TRBJ1-1; 7 bases match TRBD1. The V and J ends lost 0 bases and 2 bases, in that order; junction bases with no gene match: 7. The CDR3 is made up of 16 amino acids. The germline V gene encodes CDR1 SGHRS and CDR2 YFSETQ. This CDR3 is CASSLAVAGGNTEAFF. DNA of the CDR3: TGCGCCAGCAGCTTGGCCGTCGCAGGGGGAAACACTGAAGCTTTCTTT.

This clone came up once. The chain couples TRBV25-1 to TRBJ2-3, with D perhaps TRBD2 (5 bases). CDR1 and CDR2 (germline): MGHDK, SYGVNS. The CDR3 sequence is 13 residues long. Deletions cut 4 bases from V and 8 bases from J, with 13 bases between. The CDR3 spells CASSGESGSTQYF. DNA for the CDR3: TGTGCCAGCAGTGGAGAAAGTGGGAGTACGCAGTATTTT. The whole variable domain, remainder taken from reference TRBV25-1 and TRBJ2-3, is EADIYQTPRYLVIGTGKKITLECSQTMGHDKMYWYQQDPGMELHLIHYSYGVNSTEKGDLSSESTVSRIRTEHFPLTLESARPSHTSQYLCASSGESGSTQYFGPGTRLTVL.

The J gene is TRBJ1-2, the V gene TRBV6-1; TRBD1 is a possible D gene (6 bases). Germline V gives CDR1 MNHNS, CDR2 SASEGT. The CDR3 has 15 amino acids. Trimming removed 6 bases from V and 2 bases from J, with 16 bases in between. The CDR3 bases are TGTGCCAGCAGCGAGGGACACATGACCAACTATGGCTACACCTTC. Translating it yields CASSEGHMTNYGYTF.

This clone came up once. This chain connects TRBV5-4 to TRBJ1-1; the D gene is possibly TRBD1 (5 bases). The CDR3 consists of 12 residues. Looked up from germline, CDR1 is SGHNT and CDR2 is YYREEE (reference sequence). V lost 2 bases and J lost 11, with 13 bases in between. The CDR3, as DNA: TGTGCCAGCAGCTTTCAGGAGGGGAGGGCTTTCTTT. Its translation is CASSFQEGRAFF. Together with reference TRBV5-4 and TRBJ1-1, the CDR3 gives the full variable domain: ETGVTQSPTHLIKTRGQQVTLRCSSQSGHNTVSWYQQALGQGPQFIFQYYREEENGRGNFPPRFSGLQFPNYSSELNVNALELDDSALYLCASSFQEGRAFFGQGTRLTVV.

The gene calls are TRBV5-4 and TRBJ2-7, with a weak D call TRBD2 (6 bases). There are 15 residues in the CDR3. V was shortened by 2 bases and J by 0 bases, with 12 bases between the two germline ends. Germline-derived CDR1 and CDR2 are SGHNT and YYREEE (reference sequence). The CDR3: CASSFGREISYEQYF. The CDR3 nucleotides are TGTGCCAGCAGCTTCGGACGGGAGATCTCCTACGAGCAGTACTTC.

The chain carries TRBV30 and TRBJ1-2; a possible D gene is TRBD1 (5 bases). CDR1 is GTSNPN and CDR2 is SVGIG in the germline V gene (reference sequence). This CDR3 has 13 amino acids. The V end lost 6 bases, the J end lost 8 bases, and 19 bases lay between the germline ends. CDR3 region: CACPQVGSNGYTF. CDR3 nucleotides: TGTGCCTGCCCACAGGTGGGGTCGAACGGCTACACCTTC. Full variable domain (outside the CDR3, taken from reference TRBV30 and TRBJ1-2): SQTIHQWPATLVQPVGSPLSLECTVEGTSNPNLYWYRQAAGRGLQLLFYSVGIGQISSEVPQNLSASRPQDRQFILSSKKLLLSDSGFYLCACPQVGSNGYTFGSGTRLTVV.

The V gene is TRBV14, the J gene TRBJ2-7, with 11 bases fitting TRBD1. V gave up 2 bases and J gave up 6 bases; unmatched junction bases: 3. CDR1 and CDR2 from the germline V gene are SGHDN and FVKESK. This CDR3 has 14 residues. The CDR3 is CASSQWDRGTEQYF. The CDR3 DNA sequence: TGTGCCAGCAGCCAATGGGACAGGGGGACCGAGCAGTACTTC.

The chain uses TRBV30 and TRBJ1-2; the match to TRBD1 covers 11 bases. V lost 0 bases to trimming and J lost 3 bases; unmatched junction nucleotides: 3. Germline CDR1 and CDR2: GTSNPN and SVGIG (reference sequence). The length of the CDR3 is 15 residues. The CDR3 nucleotides are TGTGCCTGGAGTGTACTGGGACAGGGGGACTATGGCTACACCTTC. Amino acid sequence: CAWSVLGQGDYGYTF.

The chain is built from TRBV9 and TRBJ2-3; 7 bases align to TRBD2. The germline V gene has CDR1 SGDLS and CDR2 YYNGEE. The CDR3 runs to 15 residues. V gave up 3 bases and J gave up 2 bases; unmatched junction bases: 6. As DNA, the CDR3 is TGTGCCAGCAGCGAAAGAGCGGGGCTCACAGATACGCAGTATTTT. It specifies CASSERAGLTDTQYF.

This rearrangement joins TRBV7-8 to TRBJ2-5; 10 bases match TRBD2. The CDR3 contains 15 residues. Germline V gene lookup returns CDR1 SGHVS and CDR2 FQNEAQ. Trimming removed 6 bases from V and 1 base from J; junction bases left unmatched: 5. The chain's CDR3 is CASRPSGRSQETQYF. The CDR3, as DNA: TGTGCCAGCAGGCCTAGCGGGAGATCCCAAGAGACCCAGTACTTC.

The table lists this clone with a few counts. The CDR3 spells CASSSWTETTYEQYF. The CDR3 DNA reads as TGTGCCAGCAGCTCTTGGACAGAGACCACCTACGAGCAGTACTTC. V is TRBV6-5 and J is TRBJ2-7, with a weak D call TRBD1 (6 bases). The CDR3 length is 15 residues. The germline V and J ends were trimmed by 6 bases and 2 bases, with 17 bases remaining between them. Germline V lookup: CDR1 MNHEY, CDR2 SVGAGI.

This clone was counted once. This rearrangement joins TRBV19 to TRBJ2-3; 7 bases align to TRBD2. The V gene's germline CDR1 is LNHDA and CDR2 SQIVND (reference sequence). The V gene end was trimmed by 5 bases and the J gene end by 6 bases; junction bases not matched to a gene: 17. The CDR3 is 17 amino acids. In DNA, the CDR3 is TGTGCCAGTAGTGCCAGTGGGGGGGACTATCGTTGGGATACGCAGTATTTT. It encodes CASSASGGDYRWDTQYF.

This clone was detected only once. The V and J genes are TRBV9 and TRBJ2-1; TRBD2 matches at 8 bases. CDR1 is SGDLS, CDR2 YYNGEE, per germline. V lost 3 bases and J lost 3; bases outside the gene matches: 8. The CDR3 totals 16 residues. CDR3 coding DNA: TGTGCCAGCAGCGGGGGGGCCAGCGGGAGCTACAATGAGCAGTTCTTC. Translating gives CASSGGASGSYNEQFF.

This chain links TRBV6-5 with TRBJ2-6, with 9 bases aligning to TRBD1. V shed 4 bases, J shed 2 bases, and the junction held 0 bases outside the gene matches. Germline CDR1 and CDR2: MNHEY and SVGAGI. The CDR3 is 15 amino acids. DNA for the CDR3: TGTGCCAGCAGTTGGGACAGGGCTGGGGCCAACGTCCTGACTTTC. Translating gives CASSWDRAGANVLTF.

This clone occurred a few times. This chain links TRBV5-5 with TRBJ2-3, with D possibly matching TRBD1 (5 bases). Germline V gene sequence: CDR1 SGHKS, CDR2 YYEKEE (reference sequence). This CDR3 comprises 16 residues. V was pared by 4 bases and J by 0 bases, with 15 bases between. The CDR3 DNA reads TGTGCCAGCAGCCGATCAGGACATTATAGCACAGATACGCAGTATTTT. Its translation is CASSRSGHYSTDTQYF.

The J gene is TRBJ2-7, the V gene TRBV30; 9 bases are shared with TRBD1. The CDR3 runs 15 residues. Losses at the gene ends were 3 bases for V and 3 bases for J; bases not matched to a gene: 9. CDR1 is GTSNPN, CDR2 SVGIG, per germline (reference sequence). CDR3 DNA sequence: TGTGCCTGGAGCAGGTATGGGACAGGGCTCTACGAGCAGTACTTC. Protein: CAWSRYGTGLYEQYF.

The rearrangement links TRBV10-3 to TRBJ2-3, with 7 bases that match TRBD2. Per germline, CDR1 ENHRY and CDR2 SYGVKD. CDR3 size: 14 residues. Trimming cost V 3 bases and J 2 bases; bases outside gene matches: 2. CDR3 bases: TGTGCCATCAGTGAAGGGAGGGCCACAGATACGCAGTATTTT. The encoded protein is CAISEGRATDTQYF.

The chain carries TRBV28 and TRBJ2-2, with 9 bases lining up with TRBD1. Germline assignment: CDR1 MDHEN and CDR2 SYDVKM. This CDR3 spans 14 amino acids. The V segment lost 10 bases and the J segment 4 bases; nucleotides outside the gene matches: 7. The CDR3 reads CATTGGAGTGELFF. The CDR3 coding sequence is TGTGCCACCACAGGGGGCGCGGGCACCGGGGAGCTGTTTTTT.

Concerning this clone: A read error may account for a junction end that differs from germline. This rearrangement joins TRBV14 to TRBJ1-6; D remains ambiguous. Germline CDR1 is SGHDN and CDR2 is FVKESK. This CDR3 has 13 residues. As DNA, the CDR3 is TGTGCCAGCAGCCAAGCTCAGAATTCACCCCCCCACTTT. It codes for CASSQAQNSPPHF.

The chain employs TRBV7-8 and TRBJ2-7, with 9 bases matching TRBD1. The germline gives CDR1 SGHVS, CDR2 FQNEAQ. The CDR3 covers 14 residues. Unmatched junction bases numbered 7, after V lost 4 bases and J lost 6 bases. CDR3 in amino acids: CASSSTGGIAEQYF. As DNA, the CDR3 is TGTGCCAGCAGCTCTACAGGGGGCATCGCCGAGCAGTACTTC.

The chain employs TRBV10-2 and TRBJ2-3, with D possibly TRBD2 on 5 matching bases. Germline V CDR1 and CDR2: WSHSY, SAAADI. Between the trimmed V and J ends, which lost 7 bases and 6 bases, there was a span of 14 bases. This CDR3 has 13 amino acids. The CDR3 region has the DNA TGCGCCAGCACACGACTTGGGGAGGATACGCAGTATTTT. Its protein product is CASTRLGEDTQYF.

The rearrangement uses TRBV28 and TRBJ1-5; a possible D gene is TRBD1 (6 bases). V dropped 2 bases and J dropped 11 bases, with 19 bases sitting between them. The CDR3 spans 15 residues. CDR1 is MDHEN, CDR2 SYDVKM, per germline. CDR3 residues: CASSLDSRTAETQHF. As DNA, the CDR3 is TGTGCCAGCAGTTTAGATTCCAGGACAGCCGAGACCCAGCATTTT.

V usage is TRBV5-1 and J usage is TRBJ1-6; tentatively, D is TRBD1 (5 bases). This CDR3 comprises 15 residues. Trimming removed 1 base from V and 7 bases from J, with 12 bases in between. Germline assignment: CDR1 SGHRS and CDR2 YFSETQ. In DNA, the CDR3 is TGCGCCAGCAGCTTGTCCGACAGCGCCAATTCACCCCTCCACTTT. The encoded protein is CASSLSDSANSPLHF.

The chain couples TRBV7-7 to TRBJ2-3, with 7 bases fitting TRBD1. This CDR3 has 14 residues. CDR1 and CDR2 (germline): SSHAT, FNYEAQ (reference sequence). Germline trimming cut 5 bases from V and 4 bases from J; bases unmatched to any gene: 6. The CDR3 sequence: CASSLEQGSDTQYF. The DNA for the CDR3 is TGTGCCAGCAGCCTGGAACAGGGGTCAGATACGCAGTATTTT.

The rearrangement joins TRBV2 to TRBJ1-5; unclear D gene. This CDR3 comprises 15 residues. Germline-derived CDR1 and CDR2 are SNHLY and FYNNEI. V was trimmed by 5 bases and J by 3 bases, leaving 14 bases between them. CDR3 bases: TGTGCCAGCAGTAACATCACCGGGATCAATCAGCCCCAGCATTTT. As protein: CASSNITGINQPQHF. The variable domain in full, completed from reference TRBV2 and TRBJ1-5, reads EPEVTQTPSHQVTQMGQEVILRCVPISNHLYFYWYRQILGQKVEFLVSFYNNEISEKSEIFDDQFSVERPDGSNFTLKIRSTKLEDSAMYFCASSNITGINQPQHFGDGTRLSIL.

This clone was found a few times. The chain has TRBV10-3 and TRBJ2-7; 8 bases line up with TRBD2. The CDR3 contains 15 residues. Looked up from germline, CDR1 is ENHRY and CDR2 is SYGVKD. The V gene end was trimmed by 3 bases and the J gene end by 0 bases; junction bases not matched to a gene: 4. CDR3 nucleotide sequence: TGTGCCATCAGTGACCGCGGGAGGAACTCCTACGAGCAGTACTTC. It codes for CAISDRGRNSYEQYF.

The chain couples TRBV5-5 to TRBJ1-4; no reliable D call. CDR3 length equals 13 residues. The V gene lost 5 bases and the J gene lost 0 bases, with 5 bases spanning the gap. The germline CDR1 and CDR2 sequences are SGHKS and YYEKEE (reference sequence). This CDR3 reads CASSYTTNEKLFF. The CDR3 DNA sequence: TGTGCCAGCAGTTACACAACTAATGAAAAACTGTTTTTT.

Concerning this clone itself: Relative to the germline gene, one junction end is altered; a read error may explain this. This rearrangement joins TRBV7-9 to TRBJ1-4; D gene ambiguous. CDR3 length equals 14 residues. Germline-derived CDR1 and CDR2 are SEHNR and FQNEAQ (reference sequence). Here the CDR3 reads CSSSFGATNEKLFF. The CDR3 DNA is TGTTCCAGCAGCTTCGGTGCGACTAATGAAAAACTGTTTTTT.

The J gene is TRBJ2-1, the V gene TRBV11-2; possible D gene TRBD1, 6 bases. V was trimmed by 0 bases and J by 1 base, leaving 7 bases between them. Germline CDR1 reads SGHAT; CDR2 reads FQNNGV. The CDR3 length is 15 residues. The CDR3 nucleotides are TGTGCCAGCAGCTTAGAACAGGGTTCCTACAATGAGCAGTTCTTC. Encoded protein: CASSLEQGSYNEQFF.